Listed below are T cell receptor beta chains from one sample, sequenced in a study of molecular identifiers for immune sequencing clone quantification. TCRdb re-called the PCR reads through MiXCR, storing one row per CDR3 protein. Of under 650,000 distinct CDR3 sequences listed, roughly 21% were seen once; the top ten hold approximately 0.9%. Sequenced sample: naive CD8+ T cells from blood, with Jurkat cell RNA spiked in. These TCRs come from a human donor in good health. Some libraries in this study had Jurkat cell RNA spiked in. Each CDR3 is given with its conserved first and last residue. The order of the fields is clone size, V gene, J gene, D gene, CDR3 protein, CDR3 DNA. The D gene is left open where the match is weak. Clone size is shown for a subset of rows, as once, few, many or a class of expanded clone.

clone_size: many; v_call: TRBV3-1; j_call: TRBJ1-3; d_call: -; cdr3_aa: CASSQARGSGNTIYF; cdr3_nt: TGTGCCAGCAGCCAAGCCCGGGGGTCTGGAAACACCATATATTTT
clone_size: -; v_call: TRBV12-3/TRBV12-4; j_call: TRBJ2-5; d_call: -; cdr3_aa: CASVEGGPGETQYF; cdr3_nt: TGTGCCAGCGTTGAGGGGGGTCCTGGGGAGACCCAGTACTTC
clone_size: once; v_call: TRBV19; j_call: TRBJ2-7; d_call: -; cdr3_aa: CASSISGPGVITYEQYF; cdr3_nt: TGTGCCAGTAGTATCTCGGGGCCAGGGGTTATTACCTACGAGCAGTACTTC
clone_size: few; v_call: TRBV10-2; j_call: TRBJ2-7; d_call: TRBD1; cdr3_aa: CASSESQGVFLEQYF; cdr3_nt: TGCGCCAGCAGTGAGTCCCAGGGGGTTTTTCTGGAGCAGTACTTC
clone_size: -; v_call: TRBV4-2; j_call: TRBJ2-7; d_call: TRBD2; cdr3_aa: CASSQDPGLAGEEQYF; cdr3_nt: TGTGCCAGCAGCCAGGACCCAGGACTAGCGGGAGAAGAGCAGTACTTC
clone_size: -; v_call: TRBV9; j_call: TRBJ2-3; d_call: -; cdr3_aa: CASSVEDGRIDTQYF; cdr3_nt: TGTGCCAGCAGCGTAGAGGATGGACGGATCGATACGCAGTATTTT
clone_size: many; v_call: TRBV9; j_call: TRBJ1-1; d_call: -; cdr3_aa: CASSLGRGVTEAFF; cdr3_nt: TGTGCCAGCAGCCTAGGGAGAGGGGTCACTGAAGCTTTCTTT
clone_size: many; v_call: TRBV20-1; j_call: TRBJ1-1; d_call: -; cdr3_aa: CSARGTDRIMNTEAFF; cdr3_nt: TGCAGTGCTAGAGGGACGGATCGAATAATGAACACTGAAGCTTTCTTT
clone_size: many; v_call: TRBV7-9; j_call: TRBJ2-7; d_call: TRBD1; cdr3_aa: CASSFPGQGAGYEQYF; cdr3_nt: TGTGCCAGCAGCTTCCCGGGACAGGGGGCTGGTTACGAGCAGTACTTC
clone_size: -; v_call: TRBV5-4; j_call: TRBJ2-1; d_call: -; cdr3_aa: CASGDEAYNEQFF; cdr3_nt: TGTGCCAGCGGAGACGAGGCCTACAATGAGCAGTTCTTC
clone_size: many; v_call: TRBV5-6; j_call: TRBJ2-3; d_call: -; cdr3_aa: CASSLEYTDTQYF; cdr3_nt: TGTGCCAGCAGCTTGGAGTACACAGATACGCAGTATTTT
clone_size: few; v_call: TRBV12-3/TRBV12-4; j_call: TRBJ2-3; d_call: TRBD1; cdr3_aa: CASSTRDRGRGTDTQYF; cdr3_nt: TGTGCCAGCAGTACCCGAGACAGGGGGCGAGGCACAGATACGCAGTATTTT
clone_size: many; v_call: TRBV7-9; j_call: TRBJ2-5; d_call: -; cdr3_aa: CASSLRMGGGETQYF; cdr3_nt: TGTGCCAGCAGCTTACGGATGGGAGGCGGGGAGACCCAGTACTTC
clone_size: many; v_call: TRBV6-6; j_call: TRBJ2-5; d_call: TRBD2; cdr3_aa: CASSHTFGTSGQETQYF; cdr3_nt: TGTGCCAGCAGCCACACCTTCGGGACTAGCGGACAAGAGACCCAGTACTTC
clone_size: many; v_call: TRBV13; j_call: TRBJ2-7; d_call: -; cdr3_aa: CASSLDGSHYEQYF; cdr3_nt: TGTGCCAGCAGCTTAGACGGCAGCCACTACGAGCAGTACTTC
clone_size: many; v_call: TRBV28; j_call: TRBJ2-7; d_call: -; cdr3_aa: CASSPKLARYEQYF; cdr3_nt: TGTGCCAGCAGTCCTAAACTAGCCAGATACGAGCAGTACTTC
clone_size: many; v_call: TRBV15; j_call: TRBJ2-5; d_call: -; cdr3_aa: CATSSLPVDSETQYF; cdr3_nt: TGTGCCACCAGCAGCCTGCCGGTCGATTCAGAGACCCAGTACTTC
clone_size: many; v_call: TRBV19; j_call: TRBJ2-1; d_call: TRBD2; cdr3_aa: CASSIKGLAGINEQFF; cdr3_nt: TGTGCCAGTAGTATTAAGGGTCTAGCGGGGATAAATGAGCAGTTCTTC
clone_size: many; v_call: TRBV19; j_call: TRBJ1-5; d_call: TRBD1; cdr3_aa: CASSLGDRGRQPQHF; cdr3_nt: TGTGCCAGTAGTTTGGGGGACAGGGGAAGGCAGCCCCAGCATTTT
clone_size: -; v_call: TRBV5-4; j_call: TRBJ2-5; d_call: TRBD1; cdr3_aa: CASSAIRGSTETQYF; cdr3_nt: TGTGCCAGCAGCGCCATCAGGGGGAGTACGGAGACCCAGTACTTC
clone_size: -; v_call: TRBV7-2; j_call: TRBJ2-1; d_call: -; cdr3_aa: CASSLVTGGGNEQFF; cdr3_nt: TGTGCCAGCAGCTTAGTGACTGGCGGCGGAAATGAGCAGTTCTTC
clone_size: -; v_call: TRBV7-9; j_call: TRBJ2-2; d_call: -; cdr3_aa: CTSSLDTFTGELFF; cdr3_nt: TGTACCAGCAGCTTAGATACCTTCACCGGGGAGCTGTTTTTT
clone_size: many; v_call: TRBV29-1; j_call: TRBJ2-7; d_call: TRBD2; cdr3_aa: CSVLIGLDTYEQYF; cdr3_nt: TGCAGCGTTCTTATAGGACTAGACACCTACGAGCAGTACTTC
clone_size: many; v_call: TRBV7-6; j_call: TRBJ2-3; d_call: -; cdr3_aa: CASSPNSYTQYF; cdr3_nt: TGTGCCAGCAGCCCAAACTCGTATACGCAGTATTTT
clone_size: many; v_call: TRBV7-6; j_call: TRBJ2-4; d_call: -; cdr3_aa: CASSLAFFGLATTEICPKNIQYF; cdr3_nt: TGTGCCAGCAGCTTAGCCTTCTTCGGTCTTGCGACGACGGAGATATGTCCCAAAAACATTCAGTACTTC
clone_size: few; v_call: TRBV19; j_call: TRBJ1-1; d_call: -; cdr3_aa: CASSNGIVEAFF; cdr3_nt: TGTGCCAGTAGTAATGGGATTGTTGAAGCTTTCTTT
clone_size: many; v_call: TRBV5-6; j_call: TRBJ2-7; d_call: -; cdr3_aa: CASSPVKQSRSYEQYF; cdr3_nt: TGTGCCAGCAGCCCGGTAAAGCAGAGCCGCTCCTACGAGCAGTACTTC
clone_size: many; v_call: TRBV4-3; j_call: TRBJ1-4; d_call: -; cdr3_aa: CASSQEEGRPSEKLFF; cdr3_nt: TGCGCCAGCAGCCAAGAGGAGGGGCGCCCCTCTGAAAAACTGTTTTTT
clone_size: few; v_call: TRBV27; j_call: TRBJ1-6; d_call: -; cdr3_aa: CASSLSGVNSPLHF; cdr3_nt: TGTGCCAGCAGTCTCTCGGGCGTTAATTCACCCCTCCACTTT
clone_size: few; v_call: TRBV12-3/TRBV12-4; j_call: TRBJ2-5; d_call: -; cdr3_aa: CASSFYRRTQETQYF; cdr3_nt: TGTGCCAGCAGTTTTTACAGGCGGACACAAGAGACCCAGTACTTC
clone_size: many; v_call: TRBV27; j_call: TRBJ1-1; d_call: -; cdr3_aa: CASSLRLPANTEAFF; cdr3_nt: TGTGCCAGCAGTTTGAGGCTGCCAGCGAACACTGAAGCTTTCTTT
clone_size: many; v_call: TRBV6-6; j_call: TRBJ2-7; d_call: -; cdr3_aa: CASSYSDRSYYEQYF; cdr3_nt: TGTGCCAGCAGTTACTCTGACAGGAGCTACTACGAGCAGTACTTC
clone_size: -; v_call: TRBV30; j_call: TRBJ2-7; d_call: TRBD2; cdr3_aa: CAWSGGAGGPEQYF; cdr3_nt: TGTGCCTGGTCGGGAGGCGCGGGAGGGCCCGAGCAGTACTTC
clone_size: many; v_call: TRBV16; j_call: TRBJ1-2; d_call: -; cdr3_aa: CASSPGHVNYGYTF; cdr3_nt: TGTGCCAGCAGCCCCGGACACGTCAACTATGGCTACACCTTC
clone_size: -; v_call: TRBV12-3/TRBV12-4; j_call: TRBJ2-1; d_call: -; cdr3_aa: CASSSRLDEQFF; cdr3_nt: TGTGCCAGCAGCTCACGCCTCGATGAGCAGTTCTTC
clone_size: many; v_call: TRBV12-5; j_call: TRBJ1-1; d_call: -; cdr3_aa: CASGLGRAEAFF; cdr3_nt: TGTGCTAGTGGTTTGGGAAGGGCTGAAGCTTTCTTT
clone_size: many; v_call: TRBV4-3; j_call: TRBJ2-7; d_call: -; cdr3_aa: CASSQDTGSEQYF; cdr3_nt: TGCGCCAGCAGCCAAGATACGGGAAGCGAGCAGTACTTC
clone_size: many; v_call: TRBV20-1; j_call: TRBJ2-7; d_call: -; cdr3_aa: CSARDPYEQYF; cdr3_nt: TGCAGTGCTAGAGATCCCTACGAGCAGTACTTC
clone_size: many; v_call: TRBV20-1; j_call: TRBJ1-1; d_call: -; cdr3_aa: CSAPRQARSGEAFF; cdr3_nt: TGCAGTGCTCCCCGACAGGCTCGGAGCGGTGAAGCTTTCTTT
clone_size: many; v_call: TRBV20-1; j_call: TRBJ2-7; d_call: -; cdr3_aa: CSARDLTRTYEQYF; cdr3_nt: TGCAGTGCTAGAGATCTGACTCGAACCTACGAGCAGTACTTC
clone_size: many; v_call: TRBV12-3/TRBV12-4; j_call: TRBJ2-7; d_call: -; cdr3_aa: CASKGLEDEQYF; cdr3_nt: TGTGCCAGCAAGGGCCTAGAGGACGAGCAGTACTTC
clone_size: -; v_call: TRBV6-5; j_call: TRBJ2-1; d_call: -; cdr3_aa: CASSPTTGNEQFF; cdr3_nt: TGTGCCAGCAGTCCCACGACGGGGAATGAGCAGTTCTTC
clone_size: many; v_call: TRBV15; j_call: TRBJ2-1; d_call: -; cdr3_aa: CATSSDLGTRPEQFF; cdr3_nt: TGTGCCACCAGCAGCGACCTGGGGACTCGGCCTGAGCAGTTCTTC
clone_size: many; v_call: TRBV4-1; j_call: TRBJ1-3; d_call: -; cdr3_aa: CASSQDSGLDPSGNTIYF; cdr3_nt: TGCGCCAGCAGCCAAGATTCGGGCCTGGATCCCTCTGGAAACACCATATATTTT
clone_size: many; v_call: TRBV7-9; j_call: TRBJ1-4; d_call: -; cdr3_aa: CASSLEMGFRF; cdr3_nt: TGTGCCAGCAGCTTAGAGATGGGGTTCAGATTT
clone_size: -; v_call: TRBV6-2/TRBV6-3; j_call: TRBJ1-5; d_call: TRBD1; cdr3_aa: CASGYTMDRLPYSNQPQHF; cdr3_nt: TGTGCCAGCGGTTACACCATGGACAGGCTCCCCTATAGCAATCAGCCCCAGCATTTT
clone_size: -; v_call: TRBV4-3; j_call: TRBJ2-3; d_call: -; cdr3_aa: CASSLDTAGTSTDTQYF; cdr3_nt: TGCGCCAGCAGCCTCGATACGGCAGGGACTAGCACAGATACGCAGTATTTT
clone_size: many; v_call: TRBV7-8; j_call: TRBJ1-1; d_call: -; cdr3_aa: CASSLVGLMNTEAFF; cdr3_nt: TGTGCCAGCAGCTTAGTGGGCCTGATGAACACTGAAGCTTTCTTT
clone_size: many; v_call: TRBV7-9; j_call: TRBJ2-3; d_call: -; cdr3_aa: CASNHPGRDTDTQYF; cdr3_nt: TGTGCCAGCAACCACCCCGGACGGGACACAGATACGCAGTATTTT